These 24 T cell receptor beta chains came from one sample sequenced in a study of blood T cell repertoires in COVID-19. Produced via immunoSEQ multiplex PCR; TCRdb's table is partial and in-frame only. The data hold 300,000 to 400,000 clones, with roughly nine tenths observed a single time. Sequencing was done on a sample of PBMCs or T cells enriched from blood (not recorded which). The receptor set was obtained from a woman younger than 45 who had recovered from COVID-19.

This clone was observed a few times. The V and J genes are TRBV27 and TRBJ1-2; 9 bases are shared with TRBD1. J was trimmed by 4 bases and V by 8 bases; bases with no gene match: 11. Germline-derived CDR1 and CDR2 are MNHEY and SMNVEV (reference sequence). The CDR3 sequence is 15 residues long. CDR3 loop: CASGQPTGGSYGYTF. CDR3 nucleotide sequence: TGTGCCAGCGGACAACCGACAGGGGGAAGCTATGGCTACACCTTC.

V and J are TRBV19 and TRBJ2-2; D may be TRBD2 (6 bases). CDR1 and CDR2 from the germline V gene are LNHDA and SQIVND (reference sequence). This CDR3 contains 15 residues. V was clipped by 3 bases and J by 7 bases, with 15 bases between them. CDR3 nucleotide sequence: TGTGCCAGTAGTATTCTGGAGGGGCTCGGCGGGGAGCTGTTTTTT. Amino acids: CASSILEGLGGELFF.

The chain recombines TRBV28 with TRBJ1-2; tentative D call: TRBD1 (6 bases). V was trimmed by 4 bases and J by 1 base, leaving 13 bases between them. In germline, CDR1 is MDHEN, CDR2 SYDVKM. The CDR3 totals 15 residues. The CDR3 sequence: CASSSDRHVNYGYTF. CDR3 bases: TGTGCCAGCAGTTCTGACAGGCACGTTAACTATGGCTACACCTTC.

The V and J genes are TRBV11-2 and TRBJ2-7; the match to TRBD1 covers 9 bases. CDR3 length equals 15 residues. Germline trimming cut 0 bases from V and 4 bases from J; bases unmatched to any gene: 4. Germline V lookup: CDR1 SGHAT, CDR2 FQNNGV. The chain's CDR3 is CASSLEGTGLYEQYF. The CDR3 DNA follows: TGTGCCAGCAGCTTAGAAGGGACAGGGTTATACGAGCAGTACTTC. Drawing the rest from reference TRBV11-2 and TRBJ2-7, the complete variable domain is EAGVAQSPRYKIIEKRQSVAFWCNPISGHATLYWYQQILGQGPKLLIQFQNNGVVDDSQLPKDRFSAERLKGVDSTLKIQPAKLEDSAVYLCASSLEGTGLYEQYFGPGTRLTVT.

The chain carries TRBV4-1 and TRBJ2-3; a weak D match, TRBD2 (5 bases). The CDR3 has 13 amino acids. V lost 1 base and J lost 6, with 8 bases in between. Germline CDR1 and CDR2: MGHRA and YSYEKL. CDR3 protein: CASSQGTGDTQYF. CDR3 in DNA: TGCGCCAGCAGCCAAGGGACGGGGGATACGCAGTATTTT.

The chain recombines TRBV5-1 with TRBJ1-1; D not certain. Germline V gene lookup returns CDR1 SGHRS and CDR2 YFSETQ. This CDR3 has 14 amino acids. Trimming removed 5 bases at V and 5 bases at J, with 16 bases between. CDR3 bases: TGCGCCAGCAGTTCGGAGGGCAGAGGGACTGAAGCTTTCTTT. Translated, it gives CASSSEGRGTEAFF.

The CDR3 reads CATSRDRAGNTGELFF. The CDR3 DNA reads TGTGCCACCAGCAGAGATCGAGCGGGGAACACCGGGGAGCTGTTTTTT. The chain couples TRBV15 to TRBJ2-2; D is possibly TRBD2 (6 bases). The CDR3 spans 16 residues. Germline V CDR1 and CDR2: LNHNV, YYDKDF (reference sequence). Trimming took off 0 bases at V and 1 base at J, with 9 bases between the two ends.

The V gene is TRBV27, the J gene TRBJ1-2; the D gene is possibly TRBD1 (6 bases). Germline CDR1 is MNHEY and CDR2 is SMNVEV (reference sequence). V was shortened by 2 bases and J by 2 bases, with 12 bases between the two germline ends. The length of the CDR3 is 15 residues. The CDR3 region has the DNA TGTGCCAGCAGTTTAAGGGGGGGAGGCAACTATGGCTACACCTTC. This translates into CASSLRGGGNYGYTF.

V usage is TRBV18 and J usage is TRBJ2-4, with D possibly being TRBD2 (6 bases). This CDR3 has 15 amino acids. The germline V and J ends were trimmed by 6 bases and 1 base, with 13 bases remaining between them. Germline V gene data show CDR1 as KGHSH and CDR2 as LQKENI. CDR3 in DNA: TGTGCCAGCTCCCTAGGCGGAGGGGCCAAAAACATTCAGTACTTC. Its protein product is CASSLGGGAKNIQYF.

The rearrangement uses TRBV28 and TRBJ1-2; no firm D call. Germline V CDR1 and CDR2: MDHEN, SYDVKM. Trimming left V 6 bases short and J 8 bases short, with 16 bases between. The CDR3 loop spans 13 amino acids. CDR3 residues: CASSSEVVGGYTF. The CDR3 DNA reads TGTGCCAGCAGCTCCGAGGTTGTCGGGGGCTACACCTTC.

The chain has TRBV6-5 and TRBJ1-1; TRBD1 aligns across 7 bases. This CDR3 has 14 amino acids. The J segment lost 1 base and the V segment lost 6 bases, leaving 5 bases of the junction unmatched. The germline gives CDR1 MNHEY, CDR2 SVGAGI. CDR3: CASSQGTANTEAFF. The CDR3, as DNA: TGTGCCAGCAGCCAGGGGACAGCGAACACTGAAGCTTTCTTT.

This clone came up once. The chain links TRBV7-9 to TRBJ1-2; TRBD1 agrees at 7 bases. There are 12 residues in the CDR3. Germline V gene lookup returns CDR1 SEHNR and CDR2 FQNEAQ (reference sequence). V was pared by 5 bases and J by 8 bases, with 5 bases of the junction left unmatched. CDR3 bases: TGTGCCAGCAGCCCGACAGGGCGCGGCTACACCTTC. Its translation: CASSPTGRGYTF.

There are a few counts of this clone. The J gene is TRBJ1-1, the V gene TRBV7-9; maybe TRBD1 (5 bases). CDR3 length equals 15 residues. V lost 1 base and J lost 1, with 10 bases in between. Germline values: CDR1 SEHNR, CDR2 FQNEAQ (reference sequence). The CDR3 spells CASSLGGPKNTEAFF. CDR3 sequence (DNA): TGTGCCAGCAGCTTAGGGGGCCCAAAGAACACTGAAGCTTTCTTT.

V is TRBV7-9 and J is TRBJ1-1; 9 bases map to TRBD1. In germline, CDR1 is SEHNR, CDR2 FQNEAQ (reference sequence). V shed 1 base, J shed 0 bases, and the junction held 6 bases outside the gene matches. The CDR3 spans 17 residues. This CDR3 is CASSLGGQGRMNTEAFF. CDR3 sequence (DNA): TGTGCCAGCAGCTTAGGGGGACAGGGAAGGATGAACACTGAAGCTTTCTTT.

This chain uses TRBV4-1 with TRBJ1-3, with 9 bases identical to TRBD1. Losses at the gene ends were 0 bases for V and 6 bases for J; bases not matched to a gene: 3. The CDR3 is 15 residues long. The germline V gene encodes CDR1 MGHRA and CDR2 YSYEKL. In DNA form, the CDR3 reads TGCGCCAGCAGCCAAGATGACAGGGGGGAAAACACCATATATTTT. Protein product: CASSQDDRGENTIYF.

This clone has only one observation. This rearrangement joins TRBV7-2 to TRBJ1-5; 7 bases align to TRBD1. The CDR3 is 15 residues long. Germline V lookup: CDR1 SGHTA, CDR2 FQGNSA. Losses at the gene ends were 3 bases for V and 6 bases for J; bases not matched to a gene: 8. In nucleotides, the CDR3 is TGTGCCAGCAGCTTTGCAGGGGGTTCCCCTCAGCCCCAGCATTTT. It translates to CASSFAGGSPQPQHF.

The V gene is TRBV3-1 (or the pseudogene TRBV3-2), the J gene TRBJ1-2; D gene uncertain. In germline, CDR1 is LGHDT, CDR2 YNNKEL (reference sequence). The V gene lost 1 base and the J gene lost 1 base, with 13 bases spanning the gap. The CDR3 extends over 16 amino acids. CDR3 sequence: CASSQVSTDRNYGYTF. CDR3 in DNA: TGTGCCAGCAGCCAAGTTTCAACAGACCGTAACTATGGCTACACCTTC.

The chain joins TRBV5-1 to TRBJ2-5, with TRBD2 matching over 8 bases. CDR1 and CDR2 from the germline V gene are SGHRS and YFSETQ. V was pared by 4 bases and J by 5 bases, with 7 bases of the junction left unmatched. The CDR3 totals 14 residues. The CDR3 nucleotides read TGCGCCAGCAGCCCACAGTTAGCGGGGGAGACCCAGTACTTC. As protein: CASSPQLAGETQYF.

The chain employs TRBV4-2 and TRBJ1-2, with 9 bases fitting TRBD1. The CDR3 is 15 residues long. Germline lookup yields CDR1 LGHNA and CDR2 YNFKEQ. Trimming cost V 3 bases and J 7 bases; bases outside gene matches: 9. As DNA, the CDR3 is TGTGCCAGCAGCCAGAGAACAGGGGGCGCATCTGGCTACACCTTC. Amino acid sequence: CASSQRTGGASGYTF.

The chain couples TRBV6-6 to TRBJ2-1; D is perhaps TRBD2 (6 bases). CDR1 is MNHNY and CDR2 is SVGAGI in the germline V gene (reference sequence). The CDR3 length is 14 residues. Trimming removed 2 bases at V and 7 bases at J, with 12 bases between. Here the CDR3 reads CASSYAFRGNEQFF. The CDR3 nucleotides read TGTGCCAGCAGTTACGCGTTTCGGGGGAATGAGCAGTTCTTC.

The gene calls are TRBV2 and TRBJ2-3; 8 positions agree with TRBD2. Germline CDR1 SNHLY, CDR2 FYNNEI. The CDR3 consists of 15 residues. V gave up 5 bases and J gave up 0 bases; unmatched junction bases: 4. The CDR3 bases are TGTGCCAGCAGTTTTAGCGGGGAAAGCACAGATACGCAGTATTTT. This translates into CASSFSGESTDTQYF.

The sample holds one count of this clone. The DNA of the CDR3 is TGTGCCACCAGCACAGGTGACTCTGGAAACACCATATATTTT. It yields the protein CATSTGDSGNTIYF. The V call is TRBV15, the J call TRBJ1-3; no firm D call. Germline CDR1 LNHNV, CDR2 YYDKDF (reference sequence). The V end was cut by 4 bases, the J end by 0 bases, with 7 bases between. CDR3 length: 14 amino acids.

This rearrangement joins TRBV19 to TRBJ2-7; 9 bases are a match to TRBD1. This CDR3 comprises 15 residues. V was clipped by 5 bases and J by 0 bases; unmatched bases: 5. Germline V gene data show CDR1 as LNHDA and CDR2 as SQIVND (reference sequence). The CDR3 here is CASSGGQGYSYEQYF. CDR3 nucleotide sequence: TGTGCCAGTAGTGGGGGACAGGGCTACTCCTACGAGCAGTACTTC.

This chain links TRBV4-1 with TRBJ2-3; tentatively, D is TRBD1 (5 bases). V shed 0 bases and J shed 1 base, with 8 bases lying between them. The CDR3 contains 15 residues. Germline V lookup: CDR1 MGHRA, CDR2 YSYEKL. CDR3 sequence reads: CASSQEEGGTDTQYF. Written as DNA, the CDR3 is TGCGCCAGCAGCCAAGAGGAAGGGGGCACAGATACGCAGTATTTT.